The next 15 T cell receptor beta chains were all read from a single sample in a study of beta chain features in type 1 diabetes. General study points: Across all four CD4+ subsets, people with type 1 diabetes showed modestly shorter TCRB CDR3s.

Expressed TCRB transcripts were sequenced, since all the RNA that had been isolated was reverse transcribed. Measured with immunoSEQ multiplex PCR; TCRdb has only the in-frame clones, and not every one. Of some 370,000 clones listed, 9.6% are singletons. No antigen has been identified for these receptors. The sample was central memory CD4+ T cells from blood. These receptors all come from a man younger than 40 with type 1 diabetes.

The V gene is TRBV7-9, the J gene TRBJ1-2, with TRBD1 identical over 7 bases. Germline trimming cut 3 bases from V and 8 bases from J; bases unmatched to any gene: 3. Germline CDR1 and CDR2: SEHNR and FQNEAQ (reference sequence). This CDR3 comprises 12 residues. CDR3 DNA sequence: TGTGCCAGCAGCTTCAGGGGGGACGGCTACACCTTC. It yields the protein CASSFRGDGYTF. Variable domain in full (rest from reference TRBV7-9 and TRBJ1-2): DTGVSQNPRHKITKRGQNVTFRCDPISEHNRLYWYRQTLGQGPEFLTYFQNEAQLEKSRLLSDRFSAERPKGSFSTLEIQRTEQGDSAMYLCASSFRGDGYTFGSGTRLTVV.

This clone was counted ten times or more. The CDR3 DNA is TGTGCCAGCAGCGTAGACAGGACGTATCAGCCCCAGCATTTT. Its translation: CASSVDRTYQPQHF. The genes are TRBV7-9 and TRBJ1-5, with TRBD1 as a possible D gene (6 bases). The CDR3 runs 14 residues. In germline, CDR1 is SEHNR, CDR2 FQNEAQ (reference sequence). Deletions cut 5 bases from V and 5 bases from J, with 13 bases between. The full variable domain, in which reference TRBV7-9 and TRBJ1-5 provide the parts outside the CDR3, is DTGVSQNPRHKITKRGQNVTFRCDPISEHNRLYWYRQTLGQGPEFLTYFQNEAQLEKSRLLSDRFSAERPKGSFSTLEIQRTEQGDSAMYLCASSVDRTYQPQHFGDGTRLSIL.

In this sample, this clone turned up once. The rearrangement uses TRBV5-4 and TRBJ1-1; no definite D call. Germline assignment: CDR1 SGHNT and CDR2 YYREEE (reference sequence). The CDR3 is 12 residues long. V dropped 1 base and J dropped 3 bases, with 4 bases sitting between them. CDR3 DNA: TGTGCCAGCAGCTTGAGAGACACTGAAGCTTTCTTT. This codes for CASSLRDTEAFF.

This clone has only a few counts. The rearrangement links TRBV5-4 to TRBJ2-6, with 7 bases that match TRBD1. V trimming: 6 bases; J trimming: 2 bases; junction bases outside the gene matches: 2. This CDR3 has 14 amino acids. Germline V gene data show CDR1 as SGHNT and CDR2 as YYREEE (reference sequence). The CDR3 region is CASNRGPGANVLTF. For the CDR3, the DNA is TGTGCCAGCAACAGGGGTCCTGGGGCCAACGTCCTGACTTTC. Filled out from reference TRBV5-4 and TRBJ2-6, the complete variable domain reads ETGVTQSPTHLIKTRGQQVTLRCSSQSGHNTVSWYQQALGQGPQFIFQYYREEENGRGNFPPRFSGLQFPNYSSELNVNALELDDSALYLCASNRGPGANVLTFGAGSRLTVL.

For this clone: A far bigger clonotype differs at one base, so this is likely a read error. J is TRBJ1-5 and V is TRBV21-1; the D segment call TRBD1 is taken from the table without a DNA check. TRBV21-1 is listed as a pseudogene. The CDR3 covers 14 residues. Here the CDR3 DNA reads TGCGCCAGCAGCCAGTCACAGGTGGATCAGCCCCAGCACTTT. This codes for CASSQSQVDQPQHF.

This clone showed up just a few times. V is TRBV19 and J is TRBJ2-3; 8 nucleotides align to TRBD2. J was trimmed by 5 bases and V by 1 base; bases with no gene match: 11. Germline assignment: CDR1 LNHDA and CDR2 SQIVND (reference sequence). There are 17 residues in the CDR3. CDR3 in amino acids: CASSIAGISGTGDTQYF. For the CDR3, the DNA is TGTGCCAGTAGTATAGCAGGAATTAGCGGGACTGGAGATACGCAGTATTTT.

The V and J genes are TRBV7-2 and TRBJ2-7, with 7 bases identical to TRBD2. The CDR3 length is 13 residues. The germline V gene has CDR1 SGHTA and CDR2 FQGNSA. V lost 3 bases, J lost 1 base, and 0 bases stayed unmatched. As DNA, the CDR3 is TGTGCCAGCAGCTTTAGCGGGTCCTACGAGCAGTACTTC. It codes for CASSFSGSYEQYF. Using reference TRBV7-2 and TRBJ2-7 for the parts outside the CDR3, the full variable domain is GAGVSQSPSNKVTEKGKDVELRCDPISGHTALYWYRQSLGQGLEFLIYFQGNSAPDKSGLPSDRFSAERTGGSVSTLTIQRTQQEDSAVYLCASSFSGSYEQYFGPGTRLTVT.

In this sample, this clone turned up many times. The V call is TRBV5-1, the J call TRBJ2-1; the match to TRBD2 covers 13 bases. CDR3 length: 15 amino acids. V shed 0 bases and J 15 bases; nucleotides not matched to a gene: 9. The germline V gene has CDR1 SGHRS and CDR2 YFSETQ. The DNA of the CDR3 is TGCGCCAGCAGCTTGGAGGGACTAGCGGGAACTAATCGGTTCTTC. This gives the protein CASSLEGLAGTNRFF. Based on the CDR3 plus reference TRBV5-1 and TRBJ2-1, the full variable domain is KAGVTQTPRYLIKTRGQQVTLSCSPISGHRSVSWYQQTPGQGLQFLFEYFSETQRNKGNFPGRFSGRQFSNSRSEMNVSTLELGDSALYLCASSLEGLAGTNRFFGPGTRLTVL.

The rearrangement uses TRBV11-2 and TRBJ2-7; D remains ambiguous. Germline loops: CDR1 SGHAT, CDR2 FQNNGV. V lost 3 bases, J lost 0 bases, and 6 bases lay in between. The CDR3 is 13 residues long. The CDR3 sequence is CASSFPSSYEQYF. CDR3 sequence (DNA): TGTGCCAGCAGCTTCCCGAGCTCCTACGAGCAGTACTTC.

This clone showed up many times. The V gene is TRBV6-1, the J gene TRBJ1-3; no firm D call. V was shortened by 3 bases and J by 0 bases, with 9 bases between the two germline ends. CDR3 size: 15 residues. CDR1 is MNHNS, CDR2 SASEGT, per germline. The DNA for the CDR3 is TGTGCCAGCAGTGACCAGCCGAGCTCTGGAAACACCATATATTTT. Translating gives CASSDQPSSGNTIYF.

This clone was seen many times. The chain employs TRBV18 and TRBJ2-1; D remains unclear. This CDR3 region has 13 residues. Germline CDR1 is KGHSH and CDR2 is LQKENI. V lost 5 bases to trimming and J lost 7 bases, with 12 bases between them. The CDR3 DNA reads TGTGCCAGCTCATCTACGAATGGGAATGAGCAGTTCTTC. It translates to CASSSTNGNEQFF.

This clone was recorded a few times. This chain links TRBV4-3 with TRBJ1-4; the match to TRBD1 covers 8 bases. The CDR3 extends over 19 amino acids. With V trimmed by 4 bases and J by 0 bases, 13 bases remained unmatched. Germline V gene lookup returns CDR1 LGHNA and CDR2 YSLEER. CDR3 nucleotide sequence: TGCGCCAGCAGCCTCAGTCCCGGGACAGGTAGTGCAACTAATGAAAAACTGTTTTTT. Its protein is CASSLSPGTGSATNEKLFF.

The table lists this clone with a few counts. This rearrangement joins TRBV18 to TRBJ2-1, with 7 positions matching TRBD1. The CDR3 totals 12 residues. With 10 bases clipped from V and 8 bases from J, the junction kept 8 bases outside the gene matches. Germline lookup yields CDR1 KGHSH and CDR2 LQKENI. CDR3: CANQGEGDEQFF. CDR3 sequence (DNA): TGTGCCAACCAGGGGGAAGGGGATGAGCAGTTCTTC.

This clone was seen repeatedly, ten times or more. This chain links TRBV4-1 with TRBJ2-5; possible D gene TRBD2, 7 bases. V lost 1 base to trimming and J lost 5 bases, with 23 bases between them. This CDR3 is built from 18 residues. Germline loops: CDR1 MGHRA, CDR2 YSYEKL. In DNA, the CDR3 is TGCGCCAGCAGCCAAGTCCCCCCAGGAGGGGGGGGCAGGGAGACCCAGTACTTC. This codes for CASSQVPPGGGGRETQYF.

The J gene is TRBJ2-7, the V gene TRBV29-1; maybe TRBD1 (6 bases). V shed 4 bases and J shed 2 bases, with 15 bases lying between them. The V gene's germline CDR1 is SQVTM and CDR2 ANQGSEA. The CDR3 covers 14 residues. CDR3 in amino acids: CSVASTGFAYEQYF. The CDR3 DNA follows: TGCAGCGTTGCCTCTACAGGGTTCGCCTACGAGCAGTACTTC.